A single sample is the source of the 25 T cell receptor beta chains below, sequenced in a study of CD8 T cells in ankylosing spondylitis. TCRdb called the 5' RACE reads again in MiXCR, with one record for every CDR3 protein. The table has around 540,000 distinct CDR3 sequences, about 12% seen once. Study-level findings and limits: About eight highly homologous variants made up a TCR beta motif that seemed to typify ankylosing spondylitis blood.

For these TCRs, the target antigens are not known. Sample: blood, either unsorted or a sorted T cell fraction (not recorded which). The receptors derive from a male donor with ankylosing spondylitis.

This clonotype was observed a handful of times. DNA of the CDR3: TGTGCCAGCAGTACGGGACTATCTAGTGGTTCATACAATGAGCAGTTCTTC. It codes for CASSTGLSSGSYNEQFF. The rearrangement joins TRBV12-3 or TRBV12-4 to TRBJ2-1; TRBD2 matches 7 bases. V gave up 5 bases and J gave up 4 bases; unmatched junction bases: 14. The CDR3 runs 17 residues.

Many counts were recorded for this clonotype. Here the CDR3 DNA reads TGCGCCAGCAGCTTTCAGGGTTTCTCTGGGGCCAACGTCCTGACTTTC. Encoded protein: CASSFQGFSGANVLTF. This chain uses TRBV5-1 with TRBJ2-6; D possibly corresponds to TRBD1 (5 bases). Deletions cut 2 bases from V and 0 bases from J, with 9 bases between. The CDR3 runs 16 residues. The germline V gene encodes CDR1 SGHRS and CDR2 YFSETQ.

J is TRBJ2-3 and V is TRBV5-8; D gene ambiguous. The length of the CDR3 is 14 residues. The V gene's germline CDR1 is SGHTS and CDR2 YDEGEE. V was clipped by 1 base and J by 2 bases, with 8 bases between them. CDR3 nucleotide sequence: TGTGCCAGCAGCTTGCCCCCAAACACAGATACGCAGTATTTT. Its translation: CASSLPPNTDTQYF.

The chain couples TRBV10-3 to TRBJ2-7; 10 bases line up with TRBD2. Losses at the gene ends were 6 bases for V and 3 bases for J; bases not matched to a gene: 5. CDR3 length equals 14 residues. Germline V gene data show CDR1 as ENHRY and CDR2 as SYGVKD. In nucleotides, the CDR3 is TGTGCCATCAGGCCTAGCGGGAGAAACTACGAGCAGTACTTC. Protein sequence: CAIRPSGRNYEQYF.

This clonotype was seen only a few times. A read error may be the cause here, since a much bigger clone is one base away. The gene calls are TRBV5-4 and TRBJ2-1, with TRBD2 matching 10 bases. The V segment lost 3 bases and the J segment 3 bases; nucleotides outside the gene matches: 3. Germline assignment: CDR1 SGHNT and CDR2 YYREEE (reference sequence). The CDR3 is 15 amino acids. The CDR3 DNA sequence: TGTGCCAGCAGCTCCGGGACTAGCGACTACAATGAGCAGTTCTTC. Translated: CASSSGTSDYNEQFF.

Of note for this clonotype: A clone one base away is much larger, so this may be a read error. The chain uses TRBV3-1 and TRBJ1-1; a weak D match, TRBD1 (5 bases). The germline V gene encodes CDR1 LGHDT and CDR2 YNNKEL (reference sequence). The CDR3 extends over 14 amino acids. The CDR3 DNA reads TGTGGCAGCAGCCAAGTCGGGGGGACCACTGAAGCTTTCTTT. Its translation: CGSSQVGGTTEAFF.

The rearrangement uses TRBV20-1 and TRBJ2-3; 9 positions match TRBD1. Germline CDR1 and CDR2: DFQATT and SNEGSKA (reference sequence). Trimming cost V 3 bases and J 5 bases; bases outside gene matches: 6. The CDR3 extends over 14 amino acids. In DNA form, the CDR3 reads TGCAGTGCTAGGACAGGGGGTAACTTAGATACGCAGTATTTT. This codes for CSARTGGNLDTQYF.

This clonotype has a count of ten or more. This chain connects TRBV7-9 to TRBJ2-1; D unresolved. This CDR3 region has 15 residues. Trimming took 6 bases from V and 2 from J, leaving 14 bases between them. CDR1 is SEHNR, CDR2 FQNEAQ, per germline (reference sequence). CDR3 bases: TGTGCCAGCAGTCCCGTCACAATAGCCTACAATGAGCAGTTCTTC. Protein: CASSPVTIAYNEQFF.

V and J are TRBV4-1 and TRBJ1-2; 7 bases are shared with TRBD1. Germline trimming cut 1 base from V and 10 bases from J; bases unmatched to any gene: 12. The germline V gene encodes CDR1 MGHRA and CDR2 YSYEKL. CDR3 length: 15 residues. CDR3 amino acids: CASSQVRRTGAVYTF. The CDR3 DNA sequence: TGCGCCAGCAGCCAAGTTCGTAGGACAGGAGCTGTCTACACCTTC.

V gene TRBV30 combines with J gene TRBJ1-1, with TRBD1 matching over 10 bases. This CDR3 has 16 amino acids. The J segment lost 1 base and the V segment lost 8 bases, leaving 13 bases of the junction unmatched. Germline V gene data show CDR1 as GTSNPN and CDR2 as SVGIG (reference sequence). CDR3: CARTIDRGPGNTEAFF. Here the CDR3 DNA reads TGTGCCCGAACCATAGACAGGGGGCCGGGGAACACTGAAGCTTTCTTT.

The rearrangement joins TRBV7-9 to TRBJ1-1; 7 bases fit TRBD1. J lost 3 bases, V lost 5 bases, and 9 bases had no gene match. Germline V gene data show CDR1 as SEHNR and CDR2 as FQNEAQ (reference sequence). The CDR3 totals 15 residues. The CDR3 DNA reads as TGTGCCAGCAGCCCCCTAGACAGGGTTGACACTGAAGCTTTCTTT. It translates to CASSPLDRVDTEAFF.

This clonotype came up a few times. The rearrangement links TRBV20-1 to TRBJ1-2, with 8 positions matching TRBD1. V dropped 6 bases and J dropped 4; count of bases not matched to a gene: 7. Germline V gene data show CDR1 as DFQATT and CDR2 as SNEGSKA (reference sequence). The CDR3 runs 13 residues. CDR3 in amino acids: CSARTGRGYGYTF. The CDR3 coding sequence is TGCAGTGCCAGGACAGGGAGGGGCTATGGCTACACCTTC.

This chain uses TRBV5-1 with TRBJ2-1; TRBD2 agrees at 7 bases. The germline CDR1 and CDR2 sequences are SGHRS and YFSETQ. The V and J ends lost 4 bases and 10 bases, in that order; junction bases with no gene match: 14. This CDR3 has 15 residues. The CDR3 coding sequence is TGCGCCAGCAGCACAGGACTAGTTGGTCTAGGCGAGCAGTTCTTC. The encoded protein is CASSTGLVGLGEQFF.

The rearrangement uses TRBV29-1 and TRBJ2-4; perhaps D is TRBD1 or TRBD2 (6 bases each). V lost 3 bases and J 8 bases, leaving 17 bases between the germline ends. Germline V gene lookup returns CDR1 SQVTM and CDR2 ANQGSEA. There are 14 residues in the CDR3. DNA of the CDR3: TGCAGCGTTGATAGGGGGACTGAAAAGGACATTCAGTACTTC. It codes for CSVDRGTEKDIQYF.

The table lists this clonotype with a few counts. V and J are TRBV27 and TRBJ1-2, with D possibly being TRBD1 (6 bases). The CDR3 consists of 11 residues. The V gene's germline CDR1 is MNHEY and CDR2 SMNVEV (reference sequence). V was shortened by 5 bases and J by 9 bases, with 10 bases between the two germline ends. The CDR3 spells CASSERGSYTF. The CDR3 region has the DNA TGTGCCAGCAGTGAAAGGGGGAGCTACACCTTC.

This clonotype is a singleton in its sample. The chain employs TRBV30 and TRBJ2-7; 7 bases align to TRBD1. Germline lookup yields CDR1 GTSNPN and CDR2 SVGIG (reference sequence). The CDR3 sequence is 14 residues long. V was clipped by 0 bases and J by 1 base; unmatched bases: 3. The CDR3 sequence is CAWSVGGQSYEQYF. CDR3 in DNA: TGTGCCTGGAGTGTTGGGGGACAGTCCTACGAGCAGTACTTC.

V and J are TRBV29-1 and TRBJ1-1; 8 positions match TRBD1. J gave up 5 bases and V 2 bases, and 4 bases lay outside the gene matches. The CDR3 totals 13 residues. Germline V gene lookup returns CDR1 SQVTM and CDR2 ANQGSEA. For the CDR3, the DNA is TGCAGCGTTGAACAAACAGGGGGAACTGAAGCTTTCTTT. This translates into CSVEQTGGTEAFF.

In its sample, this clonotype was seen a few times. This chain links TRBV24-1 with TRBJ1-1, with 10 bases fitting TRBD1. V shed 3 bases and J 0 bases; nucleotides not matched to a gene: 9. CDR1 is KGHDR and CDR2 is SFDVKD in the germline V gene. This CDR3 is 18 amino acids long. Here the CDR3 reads CATSDGKRDRGVNTEAFF. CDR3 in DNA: TGTGCCACCAGTGATGGAAAGCGGGACAGGGGTGTGAACACTGAAGCTTTCTTT.

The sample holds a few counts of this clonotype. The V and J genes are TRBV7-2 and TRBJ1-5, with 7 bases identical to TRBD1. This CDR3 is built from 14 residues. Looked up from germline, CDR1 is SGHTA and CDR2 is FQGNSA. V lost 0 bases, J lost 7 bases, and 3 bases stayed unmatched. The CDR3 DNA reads TGTGCCAGCAGCTTAGCGGGACAGCGGCAGCCCCAGCATTTT. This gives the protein CASSLAGQRQPQHF.

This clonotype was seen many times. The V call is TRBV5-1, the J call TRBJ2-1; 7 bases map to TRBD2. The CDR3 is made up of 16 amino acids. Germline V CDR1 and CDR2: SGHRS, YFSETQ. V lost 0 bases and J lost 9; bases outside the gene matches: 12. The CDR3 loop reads CASSLDASGSASEQFF. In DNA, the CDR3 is TGCGCCAGCAGCTTGGATGCTAGCGGATCAGCCAGTGAGCAGTTCTTC.

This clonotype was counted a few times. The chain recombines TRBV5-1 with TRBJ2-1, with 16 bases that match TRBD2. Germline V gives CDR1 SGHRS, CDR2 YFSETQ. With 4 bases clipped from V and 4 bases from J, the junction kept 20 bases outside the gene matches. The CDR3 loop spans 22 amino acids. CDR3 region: CASSHPARGTSGRASRYNEQFF. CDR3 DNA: TGCGCCAGCAGCCACCCAGCAAGGGGGACTAGCGGGAGGGCCAGTCGTTACAATGAGCAGTTCTTC.

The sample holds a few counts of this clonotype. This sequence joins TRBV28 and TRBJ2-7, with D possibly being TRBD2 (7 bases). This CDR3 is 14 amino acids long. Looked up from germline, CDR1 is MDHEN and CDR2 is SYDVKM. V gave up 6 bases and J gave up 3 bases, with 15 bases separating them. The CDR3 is CASRGGGVDYEQYV. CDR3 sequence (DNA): TGTGCCAGCAGAGGGGGGGGGGTGGACTACGAGCAGTACGTC.

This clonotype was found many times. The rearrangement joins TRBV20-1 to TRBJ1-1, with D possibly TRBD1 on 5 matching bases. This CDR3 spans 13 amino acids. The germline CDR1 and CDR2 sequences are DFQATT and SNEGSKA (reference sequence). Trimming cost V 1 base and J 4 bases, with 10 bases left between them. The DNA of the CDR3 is TGCAGTGCTAGAGGGTCGGGGGGCACTGAAGCTTTCTTT. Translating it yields CSARGSGGTEAFF.

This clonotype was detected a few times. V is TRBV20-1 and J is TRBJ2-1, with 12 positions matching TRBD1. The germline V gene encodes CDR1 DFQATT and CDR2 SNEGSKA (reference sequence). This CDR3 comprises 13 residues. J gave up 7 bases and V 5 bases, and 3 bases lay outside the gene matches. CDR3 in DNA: TGCAGTGCTGGGGACAGGGGGCGGAATGAGCAGTTCTTC. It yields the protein CSAGDRGRNEQFF.

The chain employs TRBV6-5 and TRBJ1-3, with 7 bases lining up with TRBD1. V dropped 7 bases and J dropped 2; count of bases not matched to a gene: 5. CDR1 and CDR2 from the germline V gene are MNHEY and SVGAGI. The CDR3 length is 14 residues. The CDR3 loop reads CASNSGTAGNTIYF. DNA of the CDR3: TGTGCCAGCAATTCCGGGACAGCTGGAAACACCATATATTTT.